The rows below give T cell receptor beta chains drawn from one sample of a study of post-analysis software for immune sequencing data. A single record per CDR3 protein comes from TCRdb applying MiXCR to the PCR reads. The sample lists hundreds of thousands of distinct CDR3 sequences; 30% were seen once. Source material: blood. The source is a girl under 18 with multiple sclerosis. Both conserved end residues are part of each CDR3. The D gene is left open where the match is weak. Size is stated for part of the rows, as once, few or many counts, or as a class when the clone is expanded.

cdr3_nt cdr3_aa clone_size d_call j_call v_call
TGTGCCAGCAAGAGTGCGAGTACCTACAATGAGCAGTTCTTC CASKSASTYNEQFF few . TRBJ2-1 TRBV6-2/TRBV6-3
TGTGCCACCAGCAGGGGTTCGTCCTACAATGAGCAGTTCTTC CATSRGSSYNEQFF . . TRBJ2-1 TRBV15
TGTGCCAGCAGGGATCAGCTAGCCGCTTCACCCCTCCACTTT CASRDQLAASPLHF few . TRBJ1-6 TRBV7-9
TGCGCCAGCAGCCCGGACAGCTTGAGCTCCTACAATGAGCAGTTCTTC CASSPDSLSSYNEQFF few . TRBJ2-1 TRBV5-1
TGTGCCAGCCTTCCTAGCGGGGGGCACCAAGAGACCCAGTACTTC CASLPSGGHQETQYF . TRBD2 TRBJ2-5 TRBV5-5
TGTGCCAGCAGCTCCCGGGGGGGGCAGTTAGTCGAGACCCAGTACTTC CASSSRGGQLVETQYF . TRBD2 TRBJ2-5 TRBV7-2
TGTGCCAGCAGCCCGCTAGGGGGAAGGGGCGAGCAGTACTTC CASSPLGGRGEQYF . . TRBJ2-7 TRBV3-1
TGCAGTGCGACCCGACTAGCGGGAGCACTTGGTGAGCAGTTCTTC CSATRLAGALGEQFF few TRBD2 TRBJ2-1 TRBV20-1
TGTGCCAGCGACGCCGGGGGACGGGACCCCTACAATGAGCAGTTCTTC CASDAGGRDPYNEQFF . . TRBJ2-1 TRBV11-2
TGTGCCAGCAGCTTGGTAGTCGGCAGACTACTGAACACTGAAGCTTTCTTT CASSLVVGRLLNTEAFF . . TRBJ1-1 TRBV5-5
TGTGCCAGCAGTTCGGGGGAATTGGGGACCCAGTACTTC CASSSGELGTQYF . . TRBJ2-5 TRBV12-3/TRBV12-4
TGTGCCAGCACAACCGGCGGGGGCGACGAGCAGTACTTC CASTTGGGDEQYF . . TRBJ2-7 TRBV28
TGCAGTGCTAGAGATAGGGCGGGAGTGAGATGGGAGACCCAGTACTTC CSARDRAGVRWETQYF few TRBD2 TRBJ2-5 TRBV20-1
TGCAGTGCTACCCTTGGACAGGGGGCATCCGATGGCTACACCTTC CSATLGQGASDGYTF few TRBD1 TRBJ1-2 TRBV20-1
TGTGCCATCAGTGAGGGTATTGGGACTGGGAGCAATCAGCCCCAGCATTTT CAISEGIGTGSNQPQHF . . TRBJ1-5 TRBV10-3